This T cell receptor (beta chain) comes out of a study of shared clonotypes between healthy human individuals. Study-level background: Donor ages ranged 18 to 49 years: a couple of women, a few men. Study results and limitations: Incompleteness in sorted-subset sequencing, despite large depth, was shown by rarefaction.

V shed 4 bases and J shed 1 base, with 16 bases lying between them. Germline lookup yields CDR1 LNHDA and CDR2 SQIVND (reference sequence). The CDR3 runs 16 residues. Concerning this clone itself: The antigen is undetermined.

The authors ran the assay at deep level. Each subset's genomic DNA was split evenly across several immunoSEQ plates. The assay was immunoSEQ multiplex PCR, and TCRdb's table has in-frame clones only and misses some. The data hold 2.3 million or so clones, with approximately 95% observed a single time. The rearrangement joins TRBV19 to TRBJ1-1; no firm D call. The sample was naive CD4+ T cells from PBMCs. The subset was: CD45RA+ positively selected. The receptor's source is a young man in good health. Some clones in this sample may be carry-over from other donors' samples. CDR3 nucleotide sequence: TGTGCCAGTAGTACCCTGGGAGGTCAGTCGAACACTGAAGCTTTCTTT. It encodes CASSTLGGQSNTEAFF.